Here is one T cell receptor (beta chain) with its context. What it recognizes is unknown. This CDR3 comprises 14 residues. CDR1 and CDR2 from the germline V gene are MNHEY and SVGAGI. Losses at the gene ends were 2 bases for V and 3 bases for J; bases not matched to a gene: 1. The record originates from a study of T cells in localized non-small cell lung cancer. Study-level points and caveats: Sequencing involved a lone tumor region, leaving heterogeneity possible. Higher blood T cell density went with longer overall survival. Adjacent lung had a median around 60 of the 100 largest tumor clones. Compared with tumor, uninvolved adjacent lung displayed greater T cell clonality, ranking highest overall.

Sequencing was performed with immunoSEQ multiplex PCR; in TCRdb, only in-frame clones are kept and a portion is missing. The sample contains roughly 84,000 clones, more than 75% of which appear only once. Sequencing used peripheral blood, obtained before any cancer treatment. V is TRBV6-5 and J is TRBJ2-7; 10 bases match TRBD1. This clonotype originated in a woman aged 35 to 69 with stage I squamous cell lung carcinoma. This CDR3 is CASSYRTGGYEQYF. The CDR3 bases are TGTGCCAGCAGTTACAGGACAGGGGGCTACGAGCAGTACTTC.